This TCR beta chain was obtained from a study of T-cell reconstitution after alpha-beta-depleted transplantation in children. Findings of the study overall: At one year after transplant, newly produced T cells mostly accounted for T-cell counts and diversity. Several hundred rapidly expanded clones from non-depleted graft cells reportedly supplied alpha-beta T cells about two months post-transplant. Surviving recipient T cells and thymic progenitors underlay high day-60 TCRbeta diversity in some patients.

It was with unique molecular identifiers that the TCRbeta library was prepared. TCRdb reprocessed the PCR reads via MiXCR and lists one record per CDR3 protein. The top ten clones hold around 29% of a sample with roughly 400,000 distinct CDR3 sequences, about 40% of them seen once. The CDR3 has 22 residues. Germline trimming cut 2 bases from V and 0 bases from J; bases unmatched to any gene: 17. Germline V CDR1 and CDR2: ENHRY, SYGVKD. This clonotype occurred many times. Its antigen is as yet unknown. The material was PBMCs, obtained before TCRalphabeta/CD19-depleted stem cell transplant. The receptor's source is a girl aged 2-10 years with aplastic anemia, due to receive a stem cell transplant. The V and J genes are TRBV10-3 and TRBJ2-3; 13 nucleotides agree with TRBD2. The CDR3 loop reads CAISEPAADRTSGRASTDTQYF. As DNA, the CDR3 is TGTGCCATCAGTGAGCCCGCTGCCGATCGGACTAGCGGGAGAGCTAGCACAGATACGCAGTATTTT.